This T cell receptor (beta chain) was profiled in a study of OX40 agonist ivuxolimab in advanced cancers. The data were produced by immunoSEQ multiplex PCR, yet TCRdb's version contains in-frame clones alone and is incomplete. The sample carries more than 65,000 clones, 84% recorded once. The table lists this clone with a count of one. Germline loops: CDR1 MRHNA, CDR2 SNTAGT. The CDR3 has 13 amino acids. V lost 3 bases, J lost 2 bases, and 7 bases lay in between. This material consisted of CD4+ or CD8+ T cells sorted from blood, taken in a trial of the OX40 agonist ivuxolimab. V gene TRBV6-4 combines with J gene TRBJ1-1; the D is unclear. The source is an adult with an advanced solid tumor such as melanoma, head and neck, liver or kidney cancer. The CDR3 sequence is CASSESGNTEAFF. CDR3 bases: TGTGCCAGCAGTGAATCCGGCAACACTGAAGCTTTCTTT.